Described below is a single T cell receptor (beta chain) sequence and its context. This clone showed up just once. Which antigen it targets is not known. No base qualities exist here, and no much larger clone lies one base off it. This sample was taken from a study of Ad26.COV2.S vaccination and SARS-CoV-2 variants (dated by TCRdb to the early 2020s). Regarding the complete study: Donors in the vaccine arm were drawn from COV1001, a multicentre, randomized, double-blind, placebo-controlled phase I-IIa trial testing Ad26.COV2.S in healthy adults. Ad26.COV2.S was administered intramuscularly at 5 x 10^10 or 1 x 10^11 viral particles, either as a single shot or as two shots given 56 days apart. Sequencing of the TCRbeta repertoire served to evaluate the specificity and breadth of SARS-CoV-2-reactive T cell receptors following Ad26.COV2.S vaccination. The TCR-sequenced set comprised around 30 samples: around 20 Ad26.COV2.S vaccine recipients, 5 placebo recipients and 8 SARS-CoV-2 convalescent individuals. Trial participants were randomized into five groups of five: low-dose or high-dose Ad26.COV2.S given once or twice, or placebo on both occasions. Investigators remained blinded to trial group allocation during experiments and outcome assessment.

V is reduced by 5 bases and J by 3 bases, leaving a spacing of 17 bases between them. CDR1 and CDR2 (ENHRY, SYGVKD) derive from the germline V gene. The CDR3 runs 15 amino acids, cysteine and phenylalanine included. The DNA shown is the 45-base CDR3, in frame from base 1. TCRbeta CDR3 regions were sequenced with the immunoSEQ Assay. After extraction, genomic DNA underwent amplification by bias-controlled multiplex PCR, followed by high-throughput sequencing. Per the authors' processing: To quantify the absolute abundance of every unique TCRbeta CDR3 region, sequences were collapsed and filtered. T cell fraction was estimated by normalizing TCRbeta template counts to usable DNA, which was measured by amplifying reference genes present in all nucleated cells. Repertoire TCRs were annotated as SARS-CoV-2-specific when V gene, CDR3 amino acid sequence and J gene were exactly matched to a known reactive TCR set. The reference SARS-CoV-2 TCR set was derived from MIRA and filtered for enrichment in COVID-19-positive ImmuneCODE repertoires, a step that removed public or cross-reactive TCRs. Based on the MIRA antigens, annotated TCRs were further analysed at the level of specific ORF or position within ORF. Depth was the summed frequency of annotated unique rearrangements, while breadth was defined as annotated unique rearrangements over total unique productive rearrangements. Two-sided Wilcoxon rank-sum tests were applied when comparing TCR breadth between groups. The source is immuneACCESS, and TCRdb retained only in-frame sequences with V and J called. Part of the clones is not carried over; for the studies checked, unresolved V genes explain less than half of this, and the remainder is unexplained. From that table come the V and J calls and clone size; the DNA was used to work out D and trimming. The sample contains 380,000 or so clones, around 89% of them found a single time. The ten largest clonotypes hold around 6.6% of the sample.

Overall study results and their limits: After vaccination, spike-specific CD8+ and CD4+ T cell responses were reported to show substantial breadth. The study lacked the statistical power to compare responses across vaccine doses or regimens. Non-spike TCR breadth was comparable between vaccine and placebo recipients, consistent with the vaccine containing only spike. Compared with placebo recipients, Ad26.COV2.S recipients showed higher spike-specific TCR breadth (P = 0.0014). It was noted by the authors that total T cell responses may have been underestimated by the TCR breadth and depth analyses.

According to the study, the label for this sample's treatment or condition signals: around 19 received Ad26.COV2.S at low or high dose, single or two shots; roughly 5 received placebo; per-sample allocation not given. For vaccine and placebo recipients, the sequenced repertoires came from samples collected on day 63 after the first injection. In Cohort 1b, fewer than 30 adults aged 18-55 years were enrolled at a single site in Boston, USA, between 29 July and 7 August 2020. Ad26.COV2.S was a replication-incompetent adenovirus type 26 vector that expressed a prefusion-stabilized SARS-CoV-2 spike protein derived from the original Wuhan strain.

The sequence is built from TRBV10-3 and TRBJ2-7; the D region possibly corresponds to TRBD1 (6 bases align). This TCR was recovered from a person aged 18-65 years who received the Ad26.COV2.S COVID-19 vaccine or a placebo. Sequenced here: peripheral blood, sampled in a trial of Ad26.COV2.S vaccine versus placebo. The CDR3 region has the sequence CAISLGAETYYEQYF. The DNA sequence is TGTGCCATCAGTTTGGGGGCTGAGACTTACTACGAGCAGTACTTC.